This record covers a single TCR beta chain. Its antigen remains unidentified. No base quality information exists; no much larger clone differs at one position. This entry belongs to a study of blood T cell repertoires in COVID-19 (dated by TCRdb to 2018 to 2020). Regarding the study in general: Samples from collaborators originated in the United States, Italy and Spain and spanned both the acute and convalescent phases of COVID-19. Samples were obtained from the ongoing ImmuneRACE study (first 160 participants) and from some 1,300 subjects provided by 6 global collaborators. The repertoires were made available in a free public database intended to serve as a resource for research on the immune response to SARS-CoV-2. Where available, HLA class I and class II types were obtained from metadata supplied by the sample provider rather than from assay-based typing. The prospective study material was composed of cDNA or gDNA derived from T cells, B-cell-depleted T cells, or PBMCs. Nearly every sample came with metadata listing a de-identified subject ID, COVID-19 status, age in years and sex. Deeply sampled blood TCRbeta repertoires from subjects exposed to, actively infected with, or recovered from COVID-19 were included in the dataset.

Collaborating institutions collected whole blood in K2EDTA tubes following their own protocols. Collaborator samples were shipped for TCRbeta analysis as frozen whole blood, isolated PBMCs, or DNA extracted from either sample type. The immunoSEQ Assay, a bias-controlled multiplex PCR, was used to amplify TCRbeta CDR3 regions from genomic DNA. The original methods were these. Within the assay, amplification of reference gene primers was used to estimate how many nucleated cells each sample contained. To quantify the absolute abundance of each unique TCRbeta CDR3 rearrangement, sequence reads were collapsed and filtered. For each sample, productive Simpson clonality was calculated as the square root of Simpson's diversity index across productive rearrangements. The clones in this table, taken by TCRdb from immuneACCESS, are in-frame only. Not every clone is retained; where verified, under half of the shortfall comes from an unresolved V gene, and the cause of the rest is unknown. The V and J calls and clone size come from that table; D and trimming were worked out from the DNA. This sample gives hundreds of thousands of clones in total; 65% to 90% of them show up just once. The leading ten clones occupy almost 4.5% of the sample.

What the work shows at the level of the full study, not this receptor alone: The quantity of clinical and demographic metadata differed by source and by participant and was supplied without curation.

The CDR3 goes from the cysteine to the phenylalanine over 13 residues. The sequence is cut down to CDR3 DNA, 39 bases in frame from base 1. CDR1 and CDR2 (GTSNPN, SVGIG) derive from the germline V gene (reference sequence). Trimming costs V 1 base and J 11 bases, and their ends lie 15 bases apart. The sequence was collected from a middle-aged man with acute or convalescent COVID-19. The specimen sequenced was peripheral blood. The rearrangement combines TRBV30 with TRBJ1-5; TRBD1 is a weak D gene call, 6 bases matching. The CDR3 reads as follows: CAWSGGGSQTQHF. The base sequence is TGTGCCTGGAGTGGTGGGGGCTCCCAGACCCAGCATTTT.